The rows below give T cell receptor beta chains drawn from one sample of a study of post-analysis software for immune sequencing data. TCRdb fed the PCR reads into MiXCR, producing one record per CDR3 protein. The repertoire has hundreds of thousands of distinct CDR3 sequences, roughly three fifths of them found once; the top ten carry roughly 10%. Sample: blood. The source of these receptors is a girl aged 2 to 9 with multiple sclerosis. CDR3s include the opening cysteine and the closing phenylalanine or tryptophan. D genes are given only for firm matches. Some rows have no size entry. The others give once, few or many, or a class for an expanded clone.

NA	TRBJ2-1	TRBV24-1	NA	TGTGCCACCAGTGACCCAAGTGGGACTGACAATGAGCAGTTCTTC	CATSDPSGTDNEQFF
NA	TRBJ2-3	TRBV28	NA	TGTGCCAGCAGTTTGCCCTCGGACAGTACAGATACGCAGTATTTT	CASSLPSDSTDTQYF
NA	TRBJ2-1	TRBV5-1	TRBD1	TGCGCCAGCAGCTTGTCCGGACAGGGGGCCAATGAGCAGTTCTTC	CASSLSGQGANEQFF
once	TRBJ2-1	TRBV5-1	NA	TGCGCTAGCAGCAAGGCAACCGTCGTGGGCAATGAGCAGTTCTTC	CASSKATVVGNEQFF
NA	TRBJ2-3	TRBV15	TRBD2	TGTGCCACCAGCAGAGATCCGCGGGGGGGCCTGATCGATACGCAGTATTTT	CATSRDPRGGLIDTQYF
NA	TRBJ2-7	TRBV7-3	TRBD2	TGTGCCAGCAGCCCCCATTCTAGCGGGAGGGCTGGCGAGCAGTACTTC	CASSPHSSGRAGEQYF
NA	TRBJ1-2	TRBV20-1	NA	TGCAGTGCGCTCCGGGGGGCTGATGGCTACACCTTC	CSALRGADGYTF
NA	TRBJ2-4	TRBV27	NA	TGTGCCAGCAGTTTTCAGGGAAACATTCAGTACTTC	CASSFQGNIQYF
NA	TRBJ2-7	TRBV5-1	NA	TGCACCAGCAGCTTGAGAGTGTACGATCTCCGCGAGCAGTACTTC	CTSSLRVYDLREQYF
NA	TRBJ2-5	TRBV29-1	NA	TGCAGCGTTGGCCACCAAGAGACCCAGTACTTC	CSVGHQETQYF
NA	TRBJ2-7	TRBV12-3/TRBV12-4	NA	TGTGCCAGCAGGACAGGCTTATCCTCCTACGAGCAGTACTTC	CASRTGLSSYEQYF
NA	TRBJ1-4	TRBV28	NA	TGTGCCAGCAGTTCTCCCATTACCTCAACTAATGAAAAACTGTTTTTT	CASSSPITSTNEKLFF
NA	TRBJ2-5	TRBV14	TRBD1	TGTGCCAGCAGCGAACCCAGGGGGCGAGAGACCCAGTACTTC	CASSEPRGRETQYF
once	TRBJ2-1	TRBV5-1	NA	TGCGCCAGCAGAACCTCCGGACTTCAAGACAATGAGCAGTTCTTC	CASRTSGLQDNEQFF
NA	TRBJ2-6	TRBV29-1	TRBD1	TGCAGCGTCGGGCAAAGGGACAGGGCTTCCTCTGGGGCCAACGTCCTGACTTTC	CSVGQRDRASSGANVLTF
few	TRBJ2-1	TRBV12-3/TRBV12-4	NA	TGTGCCAGCAGTTTAGCGTATGGTAATGAGCAGTTCTTC	CASSLAYGNEQFF
NA	TRBJ1-1	TRBV7-9	NA	TGTGCCAGCGTACTACCGTCTCGGGGGGAGGCTTGGACTGAAGCTTTCTTT	CASVLPSRGEAWTEAFF
NA	TRBJ2-5	TRBV12-3/TRBV12-4	NA	TGTGCCAGCAGCTTATCCGTCCGGCCAGTGGAGACCCAGTACTTC	CASSLSVRPVETQYF
NA	TRBJ1-2	TRBV13	NA	TGTGCCAGCAGGCGATACATGGTCAACTATGGCTACACCTTC	CASRRYMVNYGYTF
few	TRBJ1-2	TRBV20-1	TRBD1	TGCAGTGCGCATCAGGGGGGCGTCTATGGCTACACCTTC	CSAHQGGVYGYTF
few	TRBJ2-7	TRBV7-8	NA	TGTGCCAGCAGCTTAGTCGAGACATTCTACGAGCAGTACTTC	CASSLVETFYEQYF
NA	TRBJ2-6	TRBV5-1	NA	TGCGCCAGCAATTTGTACCCTGGGGCCAACGTCCTGACTTTC	CASNLYPGANVLTF
NA	TRBJ1-2	TRBV12-3/TRBV12-4	NA	TGTGCCAGCAGCCGTGAATATGGCTACACCTTC	CASSREYGYTF
few	TRBJ2-5	TRBV12-3/TRBV12-4	TRBD2	TGTGCCAGCAGGGGCGGGAGTGAGACCCAGTACTTC	CASRGGSETQYF
NA	TRBJ2-3	TRBV7-9	NA	TGTGCCAGCAGCTCGACTTGGAGCACAGATACGCAGTATTTT	CASSSTWSTDTQYF
NA	TRBJ2-5	TRBV11-2	NA	TGTGCCAGCAGCTTAGATCTCGTCCCGGAGACCCAGTACTTC	CASSLDLVPETQYF
NA	TRBJ2-3	TRBV7-2	TRBD2	TGTGCCAGCAGCTCGCCCCGACTAGCGGGGGGGGTCACAGATACGCAGTATTTT	CASSSPRLAGGVTDTQYF
NA	TRBJ2-2	TRBV12-3/TRBV12-4	NA	TGTGCCAGCAGTTTAGTCCCGGGGCAGGGGCCCGGGGAGCTGTTTTTT	CASSLVPGQGPGELFF